Listed below are T cell receptor beta chains from one sample, sequenced in a study of T cells in Graves' hyperthyroidism and ophthalmopathy. TCRdb passed the multiplex PCR reads through MiXCR, listing each CDR3 protein once. Of about 180,000 distinct CDR3 sequences in the sample, 15% to 20% were seen once. The sample was blood. The receptors originated from a woman in her fifties or sixties with Graves' hyperthyroidism. Each CDR3 is given with its conserved first and last residue. The order of the fields is D gene, V gene, clone size, J gene, CDR3 protein, CDR3 DNA. A D gene is named only where the DNA matches it firmly. The listing skips clone size in some rows; elsewhere it reads once, few, many or a size class.

-	TRBV29-1	many	TRBJ2-2	CSVLQGSGTGELFF	TGCAGCGTTCTCCAGGGTTCGGGGACCGGGGAGCTGTTTTTT
TRBD1	TRBV7-6	many	TRBJ2-2	CASSWTTGQGATGELFF	TGTGCCAGCAGCTGGACCACGGGACAGGGGGCGACGGGGGAGCTGTTTTTT
TRBD1	TRBV18	many	TRBJ1-1	CASSPGTENTEAFF	TGTGCCAGCTCACCCGGGACAGAAAACACTGAAGCTTTCTTT
-	TRBV7-9	many	TRBJ2-2	CASSSTVVHTGELFF	TGTGCCAGCAGCTCGACGGTCGTACACACCGGGGAGCTGTTTTTT
TRBD2	TRBV7-8	many	TRBJ2-1	CASSRGGLAGGPSYNEQFF	TGTGCCAGCAGCCGAGGGGGACTAGCGGGGGGCCCCTCCTACAATGAGCAGTTCTTC
TRBD1	TRBV18	-	TRBJ1-2	CASSSGQGASGYTF	TGTGCCAGCTCATCGGGACAGGGGGCCTCTGGCTACACCTTC
-	TRBV7-8	-	TRBJ2-5	CASSTGEETQYF	TGTGCCAGCAGCACGGGGGAAGAGACCCAGTACTTC
-	TRBV19	-	TRBJ2-3	CASSILGAATDTQYF	TGTGCCAGTAGTATCCTCGGGGCGGCCACAGATACGCAGTATTTT
-	TRBV27	many	TRBJ1-6	CASSLRENNSPLHF	TGTGCCAGCAGTTTAAGGGAGAACAATTCACCCCTCCACTTT
TRBD1	TRBV19	many	TRBJ1-5	CASSTRTGGIQPQHF	TGTGCCAGTAGTACCCGGACAGGGGGCATTCAGCCCCAGCATTTT
-	TRBV6-2/TRBV6-3	many	TRBJ1-1	CASSRQEGGTEAFF	TGTGCCAGCAGTCGTCAGGAAGGGGGAACTGAAGCTTTCTTT
-	TRBV6-1	many	TRBJ2-1	CASSELSHDEQFF	TGTGCCAGCAGTGAATTAAGCCACGATGAGCAGTTCTTC
-	TRBV30	-	TRBJ2-2	CAWSWTANTGELFF	TGTGCCTGGAGCTGGACAGCAAACACCGGGGAGCTGTTTTTT
TRBD1	TRBV28	-	TRBJ2-1	CASSYPGQLYNEQFF	TGTGCCAGCAGTTATCCGGGACAGTTGTACAATGAGCAGTTCTTC
TRBD2	TRBV7-3	few	TRBJ2-7	CASSRGTSGGQEQYF	TGTGCCAGCAGCCGGGGGACTAGCGGGGGACAAGAGCAGTACTTC
TRBD1	TRBV18	few	TRBJ2-5	CASSPRGTAQETQYF	TGTGCCAGCTCACCGCGAGGGACAGCCCAAGAGACCCAGTACTTC
TRBD1	TRBV20-1	-	TRBJ1-2	CSARDKGRGYYGYTF	TGCAGTGCTAGAGATAAGGGCAGGGGGTACTATGGCTACACCTTC
TRBD1	TRBV15	few	TRBJ2-3	CATSRDTGGSSTDTQYF	TGTGCCACCAGCAGGGATACAGGGGGGAGCAGCACAGATACGCAGTATTTT
TRBD2	TRBV28	-	TRBJ2-7	CASSLSSLAGYEQYF	TGTGCCAGCAGTTTATCAAGCCTAGCGGGGTACGAGCAGTACTTC
-	TRBV28	many	TRBJ2-7	CASSSPTPLLSEQYF	TGTGCCAGCAGTTCCCCGACACCATTGCTTAGCGAGCAGTACTTC
TRBD1	TRBV3-1	many	TRBJ2-5	CASSQGSGGGKTQYF	TGTGCCAGCAGCCAAGGGTCAGGGGGCGGGAAGACCCAGTACTTC
-	TRBV3-1	many	TRBJ1-1	CASSQRFHAEAFF	TGTGCCAGCAGCCAAAGGTTTCACGCTGAAGCTTTCTTT
-	TRBV7-2	many	TRBJ2-1	CASSLYLYRGEGFNEQFF	TGTGCCAGCAGCTTATATCTCTATAGGGGGGAAGGTTTCAATGAGCAGTTCTTC
-	TRBV7-9	few	TRBJ2-1	CASSLELSYTEQFF	TGTGCCAGCAGCCTAGAACTCTCCTACACTGAGCAGTTCTTC